A single sample is the source of the 31 T cell receptor beta chains below, sequenced in a study of CD8 T cells in ankylosing spondylitis. MiXCR, run by TCRdb on the 5' RACE reads, gives a single entry per CDR3 protein. The sample consists of roughly 180,000 distinct CDR3 sequences, 8.5% to 10% of them appearing once. The sample comprised blood, either unsorted or a sorted T cell fraction (not recorded which). The receptor source for this set is a female donor with ankylosing spondylitis or in good health (not recorded which).

This clonotype was seen ten or more times. This chain uses TRBV10-3 with TRBJ1-2; no reliable D call. This CDR3 is 11 amino acids long. V lost 3 bases, J lost 4 bases, and 3 bases lay in between. CDR1 ENHRY and CDR2 SYGVKD come from the germline V gene. The CDR3 region is CAISDGYGYTF. The CDR3 DNA reads TGTGCCATCAGTGATGGCTATGGCTACACCTTC.

The V gene is TRBV7-9, the J gene TRBJ1-4; D is undetermined. V gave up 1 base and J gave up 2 bases, with 14 bases separating them. The CDR3 loop spans 17 amino acids. CDR1 SEHNR and CDR2 FQNEAQ come from the germline V gene (reference sequence). The CDR3 sequence: CASSLGFRSETNEKLFF. For the CDR3, the DNA is TGTGCCAGCAGCTTAGGGTTCAGATCGGAGACTAATGAAAAACTGTTTTTT.

This clonotype was detected many times. The chain links TRBV3-1 to TRBJ1-1; 7 bases line up with TRBD1. V was pared by 0 bases and J by 4 bases, with 8 bases of the junction left unmatched. The CDR3 runs to 16 residues. In germline, CDR1 is LGHDT, CDR2 YNNKEL (reference sequence). As DNA, the CDR3 is TGTGCCAGCAGCCAAGATAAGGCAGGGGGAAGCACTGAAGCTTTCTTT. Encoded protein: CASSQDKAGGSTEAFF.

Only a few counts were recorded for this clonotype. The DNA is left out, because the CDR3 cannot be placed on it with certainty; the CDR3 is given as TCRdb lists it. The J gene is TRBJ2-2, the V gene TRBV7-2; TRBD1, the table's D call, was not compared with the DNA. Germline CDR1 is SGHTA and CDR2 is FQGNSA. Termini included, the CDR3 measures 17 amino acids. This chain's CDR3 is CASSLTGTAHPPGSCFF.

This clonotype occurred a few times. This chain uses TRBV29-1 with TRBJ1-2; the D is unclear. Trimming removed 0 bases from V and 0 bases from J, with 8 bases in between. The CDR3 runs to 14 residues. Per the germline V gene, CDR1 is SQVTM and CDR2 is ANQGSEA. CDR3 sequence: CSVEDHTANYGYTF. Written as DNA, the CDR3 is TGCAGCGTTGAAGATCACACAGCTAACTATGGCTACACCTTC.

The sample holds many counts of this clonotype. The CDR3 reads CASSLGGTEQYF. DNA of the CDR3: TGTGCCAGCAGCTTAGGGGGAACCGAGCAGTACTTC. The genes are TRBV7-9 and TRBJ2-7; D ambiguous. This CDR3 has 12 residues. Germline V CDR1 and CDR2: SEHNR, FQNEAQ (reference sequence). Trimming removed 1 base from V and 6 bases from J, with 7 bases in between. The whole variable domain, remainder taken from reference TRBV7-9 and TRBJ2-7, is DTGVSQNPRHKITKRGQNVTFRCDPISEHNRLYWYRQTLGQGPEFLTYFQNEAQLEKSRLLSDRFSAERPKGSFSTLEIQRTEQGDSAMYLCASSLGGTEQYFGPGTRLTVT.

In its sample, this clonotype was seen a few times. The chain uses TRBV27 and TRBJ1-5; D unclear. Trimming took 6 bases from V and 2 from J, leaving 14 bases between them. Germline V gives CDR1 MNHEY, CDR2 SMNVEV (reference sequence). There are 15 residues in the CDR3. This chain's CDR3 is CASRPSNWGNQPQHF. The CDR3, as DNA: TGTGCCAGCAGACCCTCGAACTGGGGCAATCAGCCCCAGCATTTT.

This clonotype was observed a few times. The rearrangement links TRBV6-1 to TRBJ1-2; no firm D call. The ends were cut back, 0 bases at V and 4 bases at J, with 9 bases in the middle. Germline loops: CDR1 MNHNS, CDR2 SASEGT. CDR3 length: 14 amino acids. CDR3 sequence: CASSEATAFYGYTF. The CDR3 coding sequence is TGTGCCAGCAGTGAAGCGACGGCCTTCTATGGCTACACCTTC.

This chain links TRBV18 with TRBJ2-5; 7 bases are shared with TRBD1. Germline V gene sequence: CDR1 KGHSH, CDR2 LQKENI. The CDR3 has 14 amino acids. V was clipped by 1 base and J by 2 bases; unmatched bases: 1. The CDR3 bases are TGTGCCAGCTCACCACGGGACAGACAAGAGACCCAGTACTTC. Protein product: CASSPRDRQETQYF.

This clonotype was counted between two and nine times. This chain uses TRBV2 with TRBJ2-7; weak D call: TRBD2 (6 bases). The germline V and J ends were trimmed by 7 bases and 6 bases, with 10 bases remaining between them. Germline V gene lookup returns CDR1 SNHLY and CDR2 FYNNEI. The CDR3 is made up of 11 amino acids. CDR3 coding DNA: TGTGCCAGCATTGGAGGGGTCGAGCAGTACTTC. It encodes CASIGGVEQYF. Full variable domain (outside the CDR3, taken from reference TRBV2 and TRBJ2-7): EPEVTQTPSHQVTQMGQEVILRCVPISNHLYFYWYRQILGQKVEFLVSFYNNEISEKSEIFDDQFSVERPDGSNFTLKIRSTKLEDSAMYFCASIGGVEQYFGPGTRLTVT.

The J gene is TRBJ2-7, the V gene TRBV10-3; unclear D gene. V gave up 1 base and J gave up 2 bases, with 9 bases separating them. Germline CDR1 ENHRY, CDR2 SYGVKD. The CDR3 loop spans 14 amino acids. CDR3 loop: CAISELLGPYEQYF. The CDR3 DNA is TGTGCCATCAGTGAGTTATTAGGCCCCTACGAGCAGTACTTC.

The chain carries TRBV20-1 and TRBJ2-1; D uncertain. V was trimmed by 5 bases and J by 13 bases, leaving 15 bases between them. Germline CDR1 and CDR2: DFQATT and SNEGSKA (reference sequence). The CDR3 is 11 amino acids. The CDR3 here is CSARFGPNQFF. The CDR3 coding sequence is TGCAGTGCTCGATTCGGGCCCAACCAGTTCTTC.

The chain recombines TRBV2 with TRBJ2-7; the D gene is possibly TRBD1 (6 bases). Trimming removed 5 bases from V and 6 bases from J, with 8 bases in between. The CDR3 contains 11 residues. Germline loops: CDR1 SNHLY, CDR2 FYNNEI. CDR3 loop: CASSTGSEQYF. CDR3 nucleotides: TGTGCCAGCAGTACAGGGAGCGAGCAGTACTTC.

This clonotype was counted a few times. This sequence joins TRBV6-2 or TRBV6-3 and TRBJ2-7; no firm D call. The length of the CDR3 is 12 residues. Germline V gene data show CDR1 as MNHEY and CDR2 as SVGEGT. V was clipped by 6 bases and J by 3 bases, with 9 bases between them. The DNA of the CDR3 is TGTGCCAGCAGACCTCAAGGCTACGAGCAGTACTTC. It specifies CASRPQGYEQYF.

This clonotype was observed a few times. V is TRBV2 and J is TRBJ1-2; no clear D gene. Germline-derived CDR1 and CDR2 are SNHLY and FYNNEI. Trimming took 8 bases from V and 4 from J, leaving 17 bases between them. This CDR3 has 14 amino acids. CDR3 sequence reads: CASLLEAYLYGYTF. The CDR3 nucleotides are TGTGCCAGCTTGCTAGAGGCGTACCTCTATGGCTACACCTTC.

V is TRBV6-2 or TRBV6-3 and J is TRBJ1-6; no firm D call. V was cut by 2 bases and J by 15 bases, with 11 bases left in between. The CDR3 covers 12 residues. Germline CDR1 is MNHEY and CDR2 is SVGEGT. CDR3 nucleotide sequence: TGTGCCAGCAGTTACCACTCACAAGGCCTCCACTTT. Its translation: CASSYHSQGLHF.

The V and J genes are TRBV20-1 and TRBJ1-2, with D tentatively TRBD1 (5 bases). Trimming took 6 bases from V and 7 from J, leaving 21 bases between them. The germline V gene encodes CDR1 DFQATT and CDR2 SNEGSKA (reference sequence). The CDR3 contains 14 residues. In DNA, the CDR3 is TGCAGTGCCCGCCCTCAGGGACCTGGTTTTGGCTACACCTTC. Translating it yields CSARPQGPGFGYTF.

The rearrangement uses TRBV5-5 and TRBJ2-7; D unclear. The CDR3 totals 16 residues. V dropped 5 bases and J dropped 0 bases, with 18 bases sitting between them. CDR1 SGHKS and CDR2 YYEKEE come from the germline V gene (reference sequence). In DNA form, the CDR3 reads TGTGCCAGCAGGGATGCCGGGCCCCGAGGCTCCTACGAGCAGTACTTC. Residues: CASRDAGPRGSYEQYF. Looking up the rest from reference TRBV5-5 and TRBJ2-7 gives the full variable domain: DAGVTQSPTHLIKTRGQQVTLRCSPISGHKSVSWYQQVLGQGPQFIFQYYEKEERGRGNFPDRFSARQFPNYSSELNVNALLLGDSALYLCASRDAGPRGSYEQYFGPGTRLTVT.

The V call is TRBV30, the J call TRBJ1-2; D is possibly TRBD1 (5 bases). The CDR3 covers 15 residues. Germline V CDR1 and CDR2: GTSNPN, SVGIG (reference sequence). Between the trimmed V and J ends, which lost 2 bases and 8 bases, there was a span of 21 bases. CDR3 amino acids: CAWSRGGTTYEGYTF. CDR3 bases: TGTGCCTGGAGTCGGGGAGGGACTACCTACGAGGGCTACACCTTC.

This clonotype occurred a few times. The chain has TRBV6-2 or TRBV6-3 and TRBJ1-1; the D gene is possibly TRBD1 (5 bases). Germline values: CDR1 MNHEY, CDR2 SVGEGT. The CDR3 consists of 13 residues. V was shortened by 7 bases and J by 1 base, with 10 bases between the two germline ends. The CDR3 bases are TGTGCCAGCAACGGGGGTAGGAACACTGAAGCTTTCTTT. Translated: CASNGGRNTEAFF.

J is TRBJ2-1 and V is TRBV12-3 or TRBV12-4, with D unresolved. The CDR3 contains 12 residues. V lost 5 bases and J 8 bases, leaving 10 bases between the germline ends. The CDR3 loop is CASSQWSDEQFF. The CDR3 DNA reads as TGTGCCAGCAGTCAGTGGTCGGATGAGCAGTTCTTC.

With respect to this clonotype: A much larger clone lies one base from this, so it may be a read error. The chain recombines TRBV6-1 with TRBJ2-2; no definite D call. The CDR3 is 12 residues long. V was cut by 1 base and J by 3 bases, with 0 bases left in between. CDR1 and CDR2 from the germline V gene are MNHNS and SASEGT. For the CDR3, the DNA is TGTGCCAGCAGTGAAGACACCGGGGAGCTGTTTTTT. The encoded protein is CASSEDTGELFF.

This clonotype was seen only a few times. The chain combines TRBV2 with TRBJ2-3; TRBD1 aligns across 9 bases. The CDR3 runs to 15 residues. Per germline, CDR1 SNHLY and CDR2 FYNNEI. V lost 6 bases, J lost 2 bases, and 6 bases stayed unmatched. The CDR3 region is CASRSGTGTTDTQYF. The CDR3 region has the DNA TGTGCCAGCAGAAGCGGGACAGGGACCACAGATACGCAGTATTTT.

This clonotype was counted between two and nine times. The CDR3 here is CASSFNEGGRPGTQYF. Here the CDR3 DNA reads TGCGCCAGCAGCTTCAACGAAGGCGGGAGGCCGGGGACCCAGTACTTC. The chain links TRBV5-1 to TRBJ2-5; TRBD2 matches 8 bases. Germline V gene data show CDR1 as SGHRS and CDR2 as YFSETQ. The CDR3 spans 16 residues. The junction had 13 bases not matched to a gene; V was cut back by 2 bases and J by 7 bases.

This clonotype was seen many times. The chain has TRBV20-1 and TRBJ1-1; a weak D match, TRBD1 (6 bases). Germline V gives CDR1 DFQATT, CDR2 SNEGSKA (reference sequence). CDR3 length: 14 amino acids. With 2 bases removed from V and 1 base from J, the gap between germline ends came to 11 bases. The CDR3 DNA reads as TGCAGTGCTAGAAATGGGACAACGAACACTGAAGCTTTCTTT. Translating gives CSARNGTTNTEAFF.

The chain carries TRBV5-6 and TRBJ2-1; 8 bases fit TRBD2. Germline assignment: CDR1 SGHDT and CDR2 YYEEEE. The CDR3 totals 15 residues. The V segment lost 2 bases and the J segment 8 bases; nucleotides outside the gene matches: 9. CDR3 coding DNA: TGTGCCAGCAGCTTCTGGGCGGGAGGAGTCCATGAGCAGTTCTTC. Its protein product is CASSFWAGGVHEQFF.

This clonotype occurred many times. The chain employs TRBV4-3 and TRBJ1-3, with a tentative D call TRBD1 (6 bases). Germline V gene sequence: CDR1 LGHNA, CDR2 YSLEER. There are 15 residues in the CDR3. V was trimmed by 2 bases and J by 2 bases, leaving 10 bases between them. The CDR3 DNA follows: TGCGCCAGCAGCCAAACAGGGTCCGCTGGAAACACCATATATTTT. It is translated as CASSQTGSAGNTIYF.

This clonotype was seen repeatedly, ten times or more. This rearrangement joins TRBV10-3 to TRBJ2-1, with 14 nucleotides matching TRBD2. CDR3 length: 16 amino acids. J lost 8 bases, V lost 6 bases, and 9 bases had no gene match. CDR1 and CDR2 (germline): ENHRY, SYGVKD. The CDR3 sequence: CAISRIGTSGSDEQFF. CDR3 in DNA: TGTGCCATCAGCCGAATAGGGACTAGCGGGAGCGATGAGCAGTTCTTC.

This clonotype occurred many times. This rearrangement joins TRBV5-6 to TRBJ1-1, with D hard to call. Germline V gene lookup returns CDR1 SGHDT and CDR2 YYEEEE. Trimming took 4 bases from V and 0 from J, leaving 10 bases between them. The CDR3 consists of 14 residues. The CDR3 is CASSRAEMNTEAFF. CDR3 coding DNA: TGTGCCAGCAGCCGGGCGGAGATGAACACTGAAGCTTTCTTT.

The CDR3 coding sequence is TGCGCCAGCAGCCAGCCAGGGGAGTGGTACGAGCAGTACTTC. It translates to CASSQPGEWYEQYF. The genes are TRBV4-1 and TRBJ2-7; tentatively, D is TRBD1 (6 bases). Per germline, CDR1 MGHRA and CDR2 YSYEKL. This CDR3 comprises 14 residues. The germline V and J ends were trimmed by 3 bases and 4 bases, with 13 bases remaining between them.

The V gene is TRBV28, the J gene TRBJ1-4, with 7 bases lining up with TRBD1. Unmatched junction bases numbered 15, after V lost 5 bases and J lost 6 bases. CDR1 and CDR2 (germline): MDHEN, SYDVKM. CDR3 length: 17 amino acids. The CDR3: CASSGPASGTEYEKLFF. The CDR3 nucleotides read TGTGCCAGCAGTGGGCCCGCCTCCGGGACAGAATATGAAAAACTGTTTTTT.